The sequence of this T cell receptor beta chain was determined in a study of neurological immune-mediated disorders. Time point of the sample: longitudinal time-point 2. Ten or more counts support this clonotype. One entry per CDR3 protein, called by TCRdb with MiXCR from the 5' RACE reads. The table includes under 40,000 distinct CDR3 sequences, approximately 13% detected once. Trimming left V 2 bases short and J 4 bases short, with 17 bases between. Per the germline V gene, CDR1 is DFQATT and CDR2 is SNEGSKA (reference sequence). The CDR3 sequence is 15 residues long. Sequencing was carried out using PBMCs. This sequence was found in a woman aged 40 to 50 in good health. The rearrangement uses TRBV20-1 and TRBJ2-5, with D tentatively TRBD1 or TRBD2 (5 bases each). Here the CDR3 reads CSARLNGARRETQYF. The CDR3 coding sequence is TGCAGTGCTAGACTAAACGGGGCGCGAAGAGAGACCCAGTACTTC.